Presented here are 5 T cell receptor beta chains from one specimen sequenced in a study of CD8+CD57+ T cells in acquired aplastic anemia. Profiles of TCR beta VDJ and CDR3 were generated from a genomic DNA template. MiXCR, applied by TCRdb to the reads, yields one record per CDR3 protein. The sample carries 150,000 to 200,000 distinct CDR3 sequences, more than 45% recorded once. An expansion of CD8+CD57+ cells by flow cytometry had been shown in patients chosen for sequencing. Sequencing was done on a sample of sorted CD4+, CD8+, or CD8+CD57+ T cells (not recorded which) from PBMCs. The receptors were gathered from a human donor with aplastic anemia.

At least ten counts were recorded for this clonotype. The genes are TRBV3-1 and TRBJ1-2; 8 nucleotides line up with TRBD1. CDR3 length: 16 amino acids. The V gene end was trimmed by 5 bases and the J gene end by 6 bases; junction bases not matched to a gene: 14. Germline loops: CDR1 LGHDT, CDR2 YNNKEL (reference sequence). In DNA, the CDR3 is TGTGCCAGCAGCTACGGACTGGGACAGGCAGCCCATGGCTACACCTTC. Amino acid sequence: CASSYGLGQAAHGYTF.

This clonotype appeared many times. J is TRBJ2-5 and V is TRBV6-1, with 9 bases aligning to TRBD1. Trimming at V came to 4 bases and at J to 3 bases, leaving 3 bases not matched to a gene. Germline CDR1 and CDR2: MNHNS and SASEGT. This CDR3 comprises 14 residues. This CDR3 is CASSARTGEETQYF. The CDR3 coding sequence is TGTGCCAGCAGTGCCCGGACAGGGGAAGAGACCCAGTACTTC.

V gene TRBV12-5 combines with J gene TRBJ2-1; D is unclear. Germline lookup yields CDR1 LGHNT and CDR2 FRNRAP. Trimming left V 3 bases short and J 0 bases short, with 15 bases between. This CDR3 is 17 amino acids long. This CDR3 is CASGFVVGQDSYNEQFF. In DNA form, the CDR3 reads TGTGCTAGTGGTTTTGTTGTCGGGCAGGACTCCTACAATGAGCAGTTCTTC.

This clonotype occurred once. One end of the junction is discordant with germline, which a read error may explain. In nucleotides, the CDR3 is TGTGCTAGCAGCCCGGGGACTAGCGGGAGAACAGATACGCAGTATTTT. Protein: CASSPGTSGRTDTQYF. This rearrangement joins TRBV7-7 to TRBJ2-3, with 14 positions matching TRBD2. Germline V gene data show CDR1 as SSHAT and CDR2 as FNYEAQ (reference sequence). The CDR3 is 16 residues long.

The chain joins TRBV10-3 to TRBJ2-7, with D perhaps matching TRBD1 (5 bases). The V gene's germline CDR1 is ENHRY and CDR2 SYGVKD. The germline V and J ends were trimmed by 4 bases and 4 bases, with 14 bases remaining between them. The CDR3 is made up of 14 amino acids. Here the CDR3 reads CAISGGFPPYEQYF. Written as DNA, the CDR3 is TGTGCCATCAGTGGGGGCTTCCCCCCATACGAGCAGTACTTC.